This T cell receptor beta chain comes out of a study of blood T cell repertoires in COVID-19. The wider study: There were acute and convalescent COVID-19 samples, and they came from the United States, Italy and Spain. From T cells, B-cell-depleted T cells, or PBMCs came the material, which was cDNA or gDNA.

Under the authors' procedure: Estimates of nucleated cell counts were drawn from the amplification of reference gene primers. The table came from immunoSEQ multiplex PCR; TCRdb's copy has only in-frame clones and leaves some out. Clone size and the V and J calls come from that table; the DNA yielded D and trimming. The sample lists fewer than 140,000 clones, about 84% seen once, with 14% in the top ten. The germline gives CDR1 MDHEN, CDR2 SYDVKM. The CDR3 contains 14 residues. Trimming at V came to 6 bases and at J to 4 bases, leaving 7 bases not matched to a gene. A few counts support this clone. This chain connects TRBV28 to TRBJ1-1; 8 bases are a match to TRBD1. Material: peripheral blood. This TCR derives from an older woman with acute or convalescent COVID-19. In DNA form, the CDR3 reads TGTGCCAGCAGAAGAAACACAGGGGGCACTGAAGCTTTCTTT. Amino acid sequence: CASRRNTGGTEAFF.